Below are 29 T cell receptor beta chains sequenced from a single sample in a study of blood T cell repertoires in COVID-19. Method: immunoSEQ multiplex PCR; TCRdb's copy keeps in-frame clones and lacks some. The sample shows about 180,000 clones, 88% of them seen only once. Sequenced sample: peripheral blood. These receptors were collected from a woman aged 25 to 45 with acute or convalescent COVID-19.

This chain uses TRBV5-4 with TRBJ1-2; 9 bases fit TRBD1. The CDR3 sequence is 14 residues long. The V and J ends lost 4 bases and 4 bases, in that order; junction bases with no gene match: 5. The germline CDR1 and CDR2 sequences are SGHNT and YYREEE (reference sequence). The CDR3 reads CASSGTGRGYGYTF. The CDR3 coding sequence is TGTGCCAGCAGCGGGACAGGGCGGGGCTATGGCTACACCTTC. Full variable domain (missing parts from reference TRBV5-4 and TRBJ1-2): ETGVTQSPTHLIKTRGQQVTLRCSSQSGHNTVSWYQQALGQGPQFIFQYYREEENGRGNFPPRFSGLQFPNYSSELNVNALELDDSALYLCASSGTGRGYGYTFGSGTRLTVV.

This clone appeared a single time. This rearrangement joins TRBV19 to TRBJ2-3; TRBD1 matches 7 bases. After removal of 9 bases from V and 2 bases from J, the junction contained 11 bases not matched to a gene. Germline V gene sequence: CDR1 LNHDA, CDR2 SQIVND (reference sequence). This CDR3 comprises 15 residues. The DNA for the CDR3 is TGTGCCAGCGGAGGACAGGAAGATTACACAGATACGCAGTATTTT. Its translation is CASGGQEDYTDTQYF.

The J gene is TRBJ1-4, the V gene TRBV5-1; TRBD1 is a possible D gene (6 bases). Germline CDR1 reads SGHRS; CDR2 reads YFSETQ. This CDR3 spans 14 amino acids. Trimming stripped 3 bases from V and 5 bases from J, with 11 bases between. In DNA form, the CDR3 reads TGCGCCAGCAGCTGGACAGACGGCAATGAAAAACTGTTTTTT. Its protein product is CASSWTDGNEKLFF.

This chain's CDR3 is CASVGGRGLTGELFF. In DNA, the CDR3 is TGTGCCAGCGTGGGAGGCAGGGGGCTAACCGGGGAGCTGTTTTTT. The chain joins TRBV2 to TRBJ2-2, with 8 bases identical to TRBD1. The CDR3 is 15 residues long. Germline CDR1 and CDR2: SNHLY and FYNNEI. Losses at the gene ends were 8 bases for V and 5 bases for J; bases not matched to a gene: 10.

The chain is built from TRBV19 and TRBJ2-1; 7 bases line up with TRBD2. After removal of 3 bases from V and 3 bases from J, the junction contained 5 bases not matched to a gene. The CDR3 loop spans 15 amino acids. Germline CDR1 is LNHDA and CDR2 is SQIVND (reference sequence). The CDR3 DNA reads TGTGCCAGTAGTATTGAACTAGCGATCTACAATGAGCAGTTCTTC. Translating gives CASSIELAIYNEQFF.

The V and J genes are TRBV5-1 and TRBJ2-1; 10 bases align to TRBD2. Per the germline V gene, CDR1 is SGHRS and CDR2 is YFSETQ. The ends lost 1 base at V and 12 bases at J; junction bases unmatched: 7. The CDR3 length is 14 residues. CDR3 sequence reads: CASSLSGPSGRQFF. CDR3 DNA sequence: TGCGCCAGCAGCTTGAGTGGGCCTAGCGGGAGGCAGTTCTTC.

The chain employs TRBV7-2 and TRBJ2-7; TRBD2 agrees at 8 bases. Germline values: CDR1 SGHTA, CDR2 FQGNSA. The CDR3 has 14 residues. The J segment lost 6 bases and the V segment lost 5 bases, leaving 9 bases of the junction unmatched. The CDR3 region is CASSPGTRGGEQYF. In DNA form, the CDR3 reads TGTGCCAGCAGCCCCGGGACTAGGGGTGGCGAGCAGTACTTC.

The chain combines TRBV11-3 with TRBJ2-7, with a tentative D call TRBD2 (7 bases). Germline V gene lookup returns CDR1 SGHNT and CDR2 YENEEA. Trimming shortened V by 8 bases and J by 1 base, and 15 bases separated the two germline ends. The CDR3 extends over 14 amino acids. The CDR3 region is CASEEGGRSYEQYF. In DNA form, the CDR3 reads TGTGCCAGCGAGGAGGGGGGGCGTTCCTACGAGCAGTACTTC.

The chain employs TRBV30 and TRBJ1-6, with TRBD1 identical over 8 bases. This CDR3 is built from 15 residues. Germline CDR1 GTSNPN, CDR2 SVGIG (reference sequence). V dropped 3 bases and J dropped 13; count of bases not matched to a gene: 14. The CDR3 DNA reads TGTGCCTGGAGGGAGAGGGACAGGAACCTCTGGCCCCTCCACTTT. Translating gives CAWRERDRNLWPLHF.

The chain recombines TRBV12-5 with TRBJ1-3, with 8 bases identical to TRBD1. J lost 4 bases, V lost 6 bases, and 11 bases had no gene match. CDR3 size: 16 residues. Germline CDR1 is LGHNT and CDR2 is FRNRAP. CDR3 DNA sequence: TGTGCTAGTGGCTCTGTACAGGGGGTGAGAGGAAACACCATATATTTT. Protein: CASGSVQGVRGNTIYF.

This clone occurred once. This rearrangement joins TRBV25-1 to TRBJ2-5; the D is unclear. This CDR3 has 15 residues. Trimming left V 1 base short and J 1 base short, with 10 bases between. CDR1 MGHDK and CDR2 SYGVNS come from the germline V gene. The CDR3 DNA sequence: TGTGCCAGCAGTGAATTAAGCTTCTCCCAAGAGACCCAGTACTTC. Its protein product is CASSELSFSQETQYF.

V and J are TRBV9 and TRBJ2-2, with 11 bases fitting TRBD2. Germline trimming cut 1 base from V and 2 bases from J; bases unmatched to any gene: 4. The CDR3 consists of 17 residues. Germline-derived CDR1 and CDR2 are SGDLS and YYNGEE. The chain's CDR3 is CASSVSLAGGNTGELFF. The CDR3 nucleotides are TGTGCCAGCAGCGTAAGCCTAGCGGGAGGAAACACCGGGGAGCTGTTTTTT.

The gene calls are TRBV6-5 and TRBJ1-5, with a weak D call TRBD1 (5 bases). V lost 8 bases and J lost 0, with 11 bases in between. The CDR3 loop spans 14 amino acids. Germline CDR1 reads MNHEY; CDR2 reads SVGAGI. The CDR3 DNA sequence: TGTGCCAGCGTCAAGGGGAATAGCAATCAGCCCCAGCATTTT. Protein: CASVKGNSNQPQHF.

This sequence joins TRBV30 and TRBJ1-6; TRBD1 is a possible D gene (6 bases). The germline CDR1 and CDR2 sequences are GTSNPN and SVGIG (reference sequence). V lost 0 bases and J 10 bases, leaving 16 bases between the germline ends. This CDR3 contains 15 residues. CDR3 nucleotide sequence: TGTGCCTGGAGTGTAACGTGGGGGGGCGTCTCACCCCTCCACTTT. Protein product: CAWSVTWGGVSPLHF.

This CDR3 reads CASGEYWTMAAGYTF. In DNA form, the CDR3 reads TGTGCCAGCGGGGAATACTGGACTATGGCCGCGGGCTACACCTTC. The chain joins TRBV6-5 to TRBJ1-2, with D unclear. Per germline, CDR1 MNHEY and CDR2 SVGAGI. This CDR3 comprises 15 residues. Trimming cost V 8 bases and J 8 bases, with 24 bases left between them.

The CDR3 DNA is TGTGCCAGCCGGGACACCAATCGGTATGGCTACACCTTC. It encodes CASRDTNRYGYTF. This chain connects TRBV25-1 to TRBJ1-2, with TRBD1 as a possible D gene (6 bases). Germline V gives CDR1 MGHDK, CDR2 SYGVNS. The CDR3 loop spans 13 amino acids. V was shortened by 8 bases and J by 5 bases, with 15 bases between the two germline ends.

This clone was detected a few times. The V call is TRBV3-1 (or the pseudogene TRBV3-2), the J call TRBJ2-2; a possible D gene is TRBD2 (5 bases). V gave up 7 bases and J gave up 11 bases, with 11 bases separating them. The CDR3 contains 11 residues. The germline gives CDR1 LGHDT, CDR2 YNNKEL (reference sequence). The CDR3 here is CASTLDSELFF. CDR3 DNA: TGTGCCAGCACCTTGGACTCCGAGCTGTTTTTT.

CDR3 sequence: CASSNLGDEQFF. In DNA form, the CDR3 reads TGTGCCAGCAGTAATCTAGGCGATGAGCAGTTCTTC. The J gene is TRBJ2-1, the V gene TRBV6-5; D uncertain. The V gene's germline CDR1 is MNHEY and CDR2 SVGAGI. The germline V and J ends were trimmed by 5 bases and 8 bases, with 10 bases remaining between them. CDR3 length: 12 residues.

This clone was seen more than once but under ten times. This chain links TRBV14 with TRBJ2-3; D is perhaps TRBD1 (8 bases). V lost 5 bases and J 10 bases, leaving 22 bases between the germline ends. Germline loops: CDR1 SGHDN, CDR2 FVKESK. The CDR3 has 15 residues. The CDR3 DNA sequence: TGTGCCAGCAGCTTAATGACAGGGGCCAGCGGGGCGCAGTATTTT. This translates into CASSLMTGASGAQYF. Based on the CDR3 plus reference TRBV14 and TRBJ2-3, the full variable domain is EAGVTQFPSHSVIEKGQTVTLRCDPISGHDNLYWYRRVMGKEIKFLLHFVKESKQDESGMPNNRFLAERTGGTYSTLKVQPAELEDSGVYFCASSLMTGASGAQYFGPGTRLTVL.

This rearrangement joins TRBV6-2 or TRBV6-3 to TRBJ2-3; no clear D. This CDR3 spans 12 amino acids. The germline V and J ends were trimmed by 3 bases and 12 bases, with 13 bases remaining between them. Germline V gives CDR1 MNHEY, CDR2 SVGEGT. The CDR3 protein is CASSYYIPFQYF. DNA of the CDR3: TGTGCCAGCAGTTATTACATCCCTTTTCAGTATTTT.

The chain has TRBV7-2 and TRBJ1-5, with no clear D. Trimming left V 3 bases short and J 2 bases short, with 5 bases between. Germline V CDR1 and CDR2: SGHTA, FQGNSA. CDR3 size: 13 residues. This chain's CDR3 is CASSFERNQPQHF. The DNA of the CDR3 is TGTGCCAGCAGCTTTGAGCGCAATCAGCCCCAGCATTTT.

J is TRBJ1-2 and V is TRBV4-1; unclear D gene. Germline CDR1 and CDR2: MGHRA and YSYEKL. The length of the CDR3 is 14 residues. The V gene lost 4 bases and the J gene lost 4 bases, with 13 bases spanning the gap. The CDR3 loop is CASSRGLTPYGYTF. The CDR3 DNA reads as TGCGCCAGCAGCCGAGGGTTAACGCCCTATGGCTACACCTTC.

The chain has TRBV7-3 and TRBJ2-2; D is ambiguous. Trimming took off 7 bases at V and 6 bases at J, with 15 bases between the two ends. This CDR3 contains 14 residues. Germline loops: CDR1 SGHTA, CDR2 FQGTGA. CDR3 sequence (DNA): TGTGCCAGCACCCGTGGGCAGTGGGCCGGGGAGCTGTTTTTT. Protein sequence: CASTRGQWAGELFF.

This chain uses TRBV18 with TRBJ1-2; D might be TRBD1 (6 bases). This CDR3 contains 14 residues. The V gene's germline CDR1 is KGHSH and CDR2 LQKENI. V lost 5 bases to trimming and J lost 7 bases, with 17 bases between them. The CDR3 bases are TGTGCCAGCTCAGTAAATCGACAGGAGGCTGGCTACACCTTC. Protein sequence: CASSVNRQEAGYTF.

The V and J genes are TRBV9 and TRBJ1-1; D uncertain. Germline CDR1 and CDR2: SGDLS and YYNGEE. V lost 2 bases, J lost 5 bases, and 10 bases lay in between. The CDR3 sequence is 13 residues long. The DNA of the CDR3 is TGTGCCAGCAGCGTGCAGCGTGGAACTGAAGCTTTCTTT. This codes for CASSVQRGTEAFF.

There are a few counts of this clone. This chain uses TRBV24-1 with TRBJ2-7; a weak D match, TRBD1 (6 bases). The CDR3 extends over 16 amino acids. The V gene lost 2 bases and the J gene lost 4 bases, with 17 bases spanning the gap. Germline V gene sequence: CDR1 KGHDR, CDR2 SFDVKD. The DNA for the CDR3 is TGTGCCACCAGTGATTCCACAGGGCAGGGGATTTACGAGCAGTACTTC. This encodes CATSDSTGQGIYEQYF.

Worth noting for this clone: This same CDR3 is encoded by further DNA sequences in the sample. The chain links TRBV6-5 to TRBJ1-5; D gene uncertain. The CDR3 spans 13 residues. The germline gives CDR1 MNHEY, CDR2 SVGAGI. The V gene lost 0 bases and the J gene lost 5 bases, with 5 bases spanning the gap. CDR3 loop: CASSYSRDQPQHF. In DNA form, the CDR3 reads TGTGCCAGCAGTTACTCGAGAGATCAGCCCCAGCATTTT.

The genes are TRBV2 and TRBJ1-5; 7 positions match TRBD1. This CDR3 has 13 amino acids. CDR1 and CDR2 from the germline V gene are SNHLY and FYNNEI. Trimming removed 7 bases from V and 4 bases from J; junction bases left unmatched: 4. The CDR3 bases are TGTGCCAGCAAGGGGACAGCAAATCAGCCCCAGCATTTT. Its translation is CASKGTANQPQHF.

V is TRBV18 and J is TRBJ1-2; D is unresolved. There are 11 residues in the CDR3. Germline values: CDR1 KGHSH, CDR2 LQKENI. The V gene lost 2 bases and the J gene lost 8 bases, with 6 bases spanning the gap. This chain's CDR3 is CASSPIEGYTF. CDR3 coding DNA: TGTGCCAGCTCACCAATAGAGGGCTACACCTTC.